These 30 T cell receptor beta chains came from one sample sequenced in a study of blood T cell repertoires in COVID-19. Measured with immunoSEQ multiplex PCR; TCRdb has only the in-frame clones, and not every one. In the table there are about 240,000 clones, around 82% of which are singletons. The sample comprised PBMCs or T cells enriched from blood (not recorded which). Source of these receptors: a woman aged 40 to 49 who had been exposed to COVID-19.

In DNA, the CDR3 is TGCGCCAGCAGCTCCCAGGGGCCGGGACAGGGGGTCACTGAAGCTTTCTTT. Its translation is CASSSQGPGQGVTEAFF. This rearrangement joins TRBV5-1 to TRBJ1-1; the match to TRBD1 covers 11 bases. Trimming cost V 3 bases and J 4 bases; bases outside gene matches: 11. Germline CDR1 is SGHRS and CDR2 is YFSETQ. The CDR3 has 17 residues.

This clone was observed a few times. The rearrangement links TRBV28 to TRBJ1-2; D not resolved. CDR3 length: 13 amino acids. CDR1 and CDR2 (germline): MDHEN, SYDVKM. Trimming removed 5 bases at V and 4 bases at J, with 11 bases between. The CDR3 spells CASSPFGSYGYTF. The CDR3 bases are TGTGCCAGCAGTCCCTTCGGTAGCTATGGCTACACCTTC.

A remark on this clone: At one end the junction does not follow the germline gene, possibly because of a read error. This chain links TRBV11-3 with TRBJ1-2; 10 nucleotides align to TRBD1. The CDR3 runs 14 residues. Germline values: CDR1 SGHNT, CDR2 YENEEA. As DNA, the CDR3 is TGTGCCAGCAGCCTAGACGGGACAGGGGTTGGCTACACCTTC. Protein product: CASSLDGTGVGYTF.

V is TRBV4-1 and J is TRBJ1-3; D ambiguous. This CDR3 region has 15 residues. Trimming removed 5 bases at V and 0 bases at J, with 11 bases between. Germline V gives CDR1 MGHRA, CDR2 YSYEKL. The CDR3 nucleotides read TGCGCCAGCAGCGCACCAGGAGGCTCTGGAAACACCATATATTTT. It yields the protein CASSAPGGSGNTIYF.

The chain combines TRBV2 with TRBJ1-2; TRBD1 might be the D (6 bases). Looked up from germline, CDR1 is SNHLY and CDR2 is FYNNEI. The CDR3 spans 14 residues. Between the trimmed V and J ends, which lost 4 bases and 2 bases, there was a span of 11 bases. The DNA for the CDR3 is TGTGCCAGCAGTGCGGGAGGGGGGAACTATGGCTACACCTTC. Protein sequence: CASSAGGGNYGYTF.

The rearrangement joins TRBV5-5 to TRBJ2-7, with 8 bases lining up with TRBD1. The CDR3 sequence is 16 residues long. Germline V gene sequence: CDR1 SGHKS, CDR2 YYEKEE (reference sequence). The V and J ends lost 0 bases and 3 bases, in that order; junction bases with no gene match: 8. The CDR3 region has the DNA TGTGCCAGCAGCTTGGCGGGGACAGGACCTTACTACGAGCAGTACTTC. Its protein is CASSLAGTGPYYEQYF.

This clone was counted between two and nine times. This chain links TRBV3-1 (or the pseudogene TRBV3-2) with TRBJ2-7; 8 nucleotides match TRBD1. After removal of 4 bases from V and 3 bases from J, the junction contained 20 bases not matched to a gene. Per germline, CDR1 LGHDT and CDR2 YNNKEL (reference sequence). This CDR3 has 19 amino acids. In DNA form, the CDR3 reads TGTGCCAGCAGCCCTCGACAGGGGTTGGTGGGGTTGGCTTTCTACGAGCAGTACTTC. This gives the protein CASSPRQGLVGLAFYEQYF.

The chain is built from TRBV2 and TRBJ2-2; 12 nucleotides agree with TRBD2. V lost 7 bases to trimming and J lost 5 bases; unmatched junction nucleotides: 5. CDR3 length: 15 residues. CDR1 SNHLY and CDR2 FYNNEI come from the germline V gene. The CDR3 loop reads CASTEGTSGTGELFF. The DNA for the CDR3 is TGTGCCAGCACCGAAGGGACTAGCGGGACCGGGGAGCTGTTTTTT.

The chain carries TRBV28 and TRBJ1-1; D gene unclear. CDR1 is MDHEN and CDR2 is SYDVKM in the germline V gene. The CDR3 spans 17 residues. The germline V and J ends were trimmed by 8 bases and 10 bases, with 32 bases remaining between them. CDR3 bases: TGTGCCAGCCATCGACCGGATTCTGGATATCATTCCTCGGGAGCTTTCTTT. Translating gives CASHRPDSGYHSSGAFF.

In its sample, this clone was seen once. V and J are TRBV18 and TRBJ2-7; tentative D call: TRBD1 (6 bases). Germline lookup yields CDR1 KGHSH and CDR2 LQKENI. Deletions cut 3 bases from V and 4 bases from J, with 13 bases between. This CDR3 spans 14 amino acids. The chain's CDR3 is CASSPQGLGYEQYF. In nucleotides, the CDR3 is TGTGCCAGCTCACCTCAGGGGTTAGGATACGAGCAGTACTTC.

The V and J genes are TRBV4-2 and TRBJ1-6, with 8 bases aligning to TRBD1. Germline V gene data show CDR1 as LGHNA and CDR2 as YNFKEQ. The CDR3 has 15 residues. The ends lost 1 base at V and 11 bases at J; junction bases unmatched: 7. The CDR3 sequence is CASSQGTGRPTPLHF. DNA for the CDR3: TGTGCCAGCAGCCAAGGGACAGGGAGGCCCACACCCCTCCACTTT.

The rearrangement joins TRBV19 to TRBJ2-6; 10 bases are shared with TRBD1. This CDR3 is 17 amino acids long. Germline trimming cut 6 bases from V and 4 bases from J; bases unmatched to any gene: 9. Germline values: CDR1 LNHDA, CDR2 SQIVND (reference sequence). This CDR3 is CASSQGQGIRGANVLTF. In DNA, the CDR3 is TGTGCCAGTAGCCAGGGACAGGGGATTCGGGGGGCCAACGTCCTGACTTTC.

This chain uses TRBV28 with TRBJ1-1; D is possibly TRBD1 (6 bases). The germline V gene has CDR1 MDHEN and CDR2 SYDVKM. V was cut by 8 bases and J by 6 bases, with 10 bases left in between. This CDR3 has 11 residues. The CDR3 sequence is CASQGQSEAFF. The CDR3 region has the DNA TGTGCCAGCCAAGGACAGTCTGAAGCTTTCTTT.

The rearrangement links TRBV2 to TRBJ1-2; D gene uncertain. Germline assignment: CDR1 SNHLY and CDR2 FYNNEI. Trimming left V 8 bases short and J 2 bases short, with 12 bases between. CDR3 size: 13 residues. The CDR3 region is CASGEGGNYGYTF. In nucleotides, the CDR3 is TGTGCCAGCGGGGAGGGAGGCAACTATGGCTACACCTTC.

The chain has TRBV27 and TRBJ2-7, with 11 bases matching TRBD2. The CDR3 covers 16 residues. The germline V gene encodes CDR1 MNHEY and CDR2 SMNVEV (reference sequence). J was trimmed by 4 bases and V by 4 bases; bases with no gene match: 9. CDR3 bases: TGTGCCAGCAGTTCCCCGACTAGCGGGGCCAAATACGAGCAGTACTTC. Translating gives CASSSPTSGAKYEQYF.

The chain is built from TRBV5-1 and TRBJ1-1; D is possibly TRBD1 (5 bases). Trimming took off 4 bases at V and 5 bases at J, with 18 bases between the two ends. The CDR3 is 15 residues long. CDR1 and CDR2 (germline): SGHRS, YFSETQ. Here the CDR3 reads CASSPSGRANTEAFF. The CDR3 coding sequence is TGCGCCAGCAGCCCGAGTGGCAGGGCAAATACTGAAGCTTTCTTT.

This clone was observed a few times. Relative to the germline gene, one junction end is altered; a read error may explain this. V gene TRBV19 combines with J gene TRBJ2-5, with 8 bases fitting TRBD2. Germline CDR1 reads LNHDA; CDR2 reads SQIVND (reference sequence). CDR3 size: 14 residues. Here the CDR3 DNA reads TGTGCCACCAGACTGGCGGGGGGATCAGAGGCCCAGTACTTC. Residues: CATRLAGGSEAQYF.

The chain has TRBV7-9 and TRBJ1-3; no firm D call. Trimming stripped 3 bases from V and 0 bases from J, with 15 bases between. The germline V gene has CDR1 SEHNR and CDR2 FQNEAQ (reference sequence). The CDR3 totals 17 residues. For the CDR3, the DNA is TGTGCCAGCAGCTTGTGGAGGGCCCACGGCTCTGGAAACACCATATATTTT. It translates to CASSLWRAHGSGNTIYF.

The chain joins TRBV6-2 or TRBV6-3 to TRBJ1-4; 9 bases map to TRBD1. CDR3 length equals 15 residues. CDR1 is MNHEY, CDR2 SVGEGT, per germline. Germline trimming cut 5 bases from V and 2 bases from J; bases unmatched to any gene: 3. Written as DNA, the CDR3 is TGTGCCAGCAGTCTCGGACAGGGGACTAATGAAAAACTGTTTTTT. The encoded protein is CASSLGQGTNEKLFF.

In nucleotides, the CDR3 is TGTGCCAGCAGCCAGACTAAAGGACAGGGCTGGACCCTCCACTTT. Amino acid sequence: CASSQTKGQGWTLHF. V gene TRBV3-1 (or the pseudogene TRBV3-2) combines with J gene TRBJ1-6, with 8 bases lining up with TRBD1. V was pared by 3 bases and J by 14 bases, with 12 bases of the junction left unmatched. Germline CDR1 LGHDT, CDR2 YNNKEL (reference sequence). CDR3 size: 15 residues.

The genes are TRBV3-1 (or the pseudogene TRBV3-2) and TRBJ2-3; 7 bases are shared with TRBD2. Per the germline V gene, CDR1 is LGHDT and CDR2 is YNNKEL (reference sequence). V shed 6 bases, J shed 4 bases, and the junction held 10 bases outside the gene matches. This CDR3 comprises 15 residues. Here the CDR3 reads CASSPSGVVADTQYF. The CDR3 coding sequence is TGTGCCAGCAGTCCAAGCGGGGTGGTTGCAGATACGCAGTATTTT.

The chain links TRBV19 to TRBJ2-1, with D unresolved. The CDR3 covers 11 residues. CDR1 is LNHDA and CDR2 is SQIVND in the germline V gene (reference sequence). Trimming pared 5 bases from V and 7 bases from J, leaving 6 bases between. The DNA of the CDR3 is TGTGCCAGTAGTGGAGAAAATGAGCAGTTCTTC. It yields the protein CASSGENEQFF.

CDR3 DNA: TGTGCCAGCAGCAGGGACAGGGGGTTCGATGAGCAGTTCTTC. It codes for CASSRDRGFDEQFF. The rearrangement uses TRBV2 and TRBJ2-1, with TRBD1 matching 11 bases. This CDR3 has 14 residues. The V gene end was trimmed by 6 bases and the J gene end by 8 bases; junction bases not matched to a gene: 6. Germline V gene data show CDR1 as SNHLY and CDR2 as FYNNEI. Full variable domain (missing parts from reference TRBV2 and TRBJ2-1): EPEVTQTPSHQVTQMGQEVILRCVPISNHLYFYWYRQILGQKVEFLVSFYNNEISEKSEIFDDQFSVERPDGSNFTLKIRSTKLEDSAMYFCASSRDRGFDEQFFGPGTRLTVL.

The chain has TRBV19 and TRBJ2-1; a weak D match, TRBD2 (6 bases). Germline CDR1 is LNHDA and CDR2 is SQIVND (reference sequence). The V end lost 7 bases, the J end lost 0 bases, and 16 bases lay between the germline ends. The CDR3 has 16 residues. This chain's CDR3 is CASTWGRTSSYNEQFF. Here the CDR3 DNA reads TGTGCCAGTACCTGGGGGAGGACCAGCTCCTACAATGAGCAGTTCTTC.

For the CDR3, the DNA is TGTGCCAGCAGTTCGGACAGGTTCAATCAGCCCCAGCATTTT. It yields the protein CASSSDRFNQPQHF. The chain carries TRBV27 and TRBJ1-5, with TRBD1 matching over 7 bases. V gave up 4 bases and J gave up 3 bases; unmatched junction bases: 3. CDR1 and CDR2 from the germline V gene are MNHEY and SMNVEV (reference sequence). CDR3 length equals 14 residues.

This rearrangement joins TRBV3-1 (or the pseudogene TRBV3-2) to TRBJ2-1, with TRBD2 identical over 13 bases. V lost 1 base to trimming and J lost 12 bases; unmatched junction nucleotides: 0. The germline V gene encodes CDR1 LGHDT and CDR2 YNNKEL (reference sequence). The CDR3 is 13 residues long. The CDR3 is CASSQGLAGGQFF. CDR3 bases: TGTGCCAGCAGCCAAGGACTAGCGGGGGGGCAGTTCTTC.

The V gene is TRBV11-2, the J gene TRBJ1-1; D is perhaps TRBD1 (5 bases). This CDR3 contains 15 residues. V lost 5 bases and J lost 3, with 16 bases in between. Germline V lookup: CDR1 SGHAT, CDR2 FQNNGV. The CDR3 DNA reads as TGTGCCAGCAGCCCCGGGGGAGGGGTGGACACTGAAGCTTTCTTT. It is translated as CASSPGGGVDTEAFF.

V gene TRBV2 combines with J gene TRBJ2-2; 10 bases match TRBD1. The CDR3 runs 16 residues. CDR1 is SNHLY, CDR2 FYNNEI, per germline. The V and J ends lost 5 bases and 5 bases, in that order; junction bases with no gene match: 8. The CDR3 reads CASSMTGGAGTGELFF. In DNA, the CDR3 is TGTGCCAGCAGTATGACAGGGGGCGCAGGAACCGGGGAGCTGTTTTTT.

The V call is TRBV9, the J call TRBJ2-2, with 10 bases aligning to TRBD1. The CDR3 spans 15 residues. The germline V gene encodes CDR1 SGDLS and CDR2 YYNGEE. V was pared by 4 bases and J by 6 bases, with 6 bases of the junction left unmatched. CDR3 region: CASSPGQGKAGELFF. The CDR3 nucleotides read TGTGCCAGCAGCCCGGGACAGGGGAAAGCCGGGGAGCTGTTTTTT.

V gene TRBV2 combines with J gene TRBJ1-1; 10 bases are a match to TRBD1. The germline CDR1 and CDR2 sequences are SNHLY and FYNNEI. V lost 7 bases to trimming and J lost 4 bases; unmatched junction nucleotides: 9. This CDR3 has 15 residues. CDR3 nucleotide sequence: TGTGCCAGCAAAGGGACAGGGGTCGGTAGCACTGAAGCTTTCTTT. Amino acids: CASKGTGVGSTEAFF.